This section outlines one T cell receptor beta chain sequence together with its context. Its antigen is unidentified. The data are from a study of shared clonotypes between healthy human individuals. General observations from the study: Rarefaction curves obtained for sorted subsets showed sequencing incomplete despite large depth. It was anticipated that sequencing depth would influence how many clonotypes donors shared.

Replicate sorted-subset PCRs were loaded with around 0.2 ug DNA, tens of thousands of T cell genomes. Method: immunoSEQ multiplex PCR; TCRdb's copy keeps in-frame clones and lacks some. Of about 2 million clones listed, about 94% are singletons. Germline lookup yields CDR1 SGDLS and CDR2 YYNGEE. This CDR3 has 16 amino acids. Germline trimming cut 4 bases from V and 7 bases from J; bases unmatched to any gene: 9. CD8 cells classed as naive were CD45RO-negative and positively selected for CCR7, excluding terminally differentiated effector memory CD45RA+ cells. Sequenced: naive CD8+ T cells sorted from blood. The receptor comes from a man aged 18-30 years in good health. The rearrangement joins TRBV9 to TRBJ1-4; 11 nucleotides align to TRBD1. In DNA form, the CDR3 reads TGTGCCAGCAGCCCCCACGGACAGGGGGCCGGTGAAAAACTGTTTTTT. Residues: CASSPHGQGAGEKLFF.